This T cell receptor beta chain was recorded in a study of beta chain features in type 1 diabetes. Points from the study as a whole: Sequencing of cDNA might inflate the share of cells that strongly express TCR. The study found moderately but significantly shorter TCRB CDR3s in all four CD4+ subsets of Type 1 diabetes patients.

There are 13 residues in the CDR3. Between the trimmed V and J ends, which lost 7 bases and 0 bases, there was a span of 12 bases. Germline CDR1 reads SQVTM; CDR2 reads ANQGSEA. The investigators reverse transcribed all of the isolated RNA, so they sequenced expressed TCRB transcripts. Generated by immunoSEQ multiplex PCR, the TCRdb table keeps only in-frame clones and is missing some. The sample records about 150,000 clones, roughly 11% being singletons. CD4+ naive, central memory, regulatory and stem cell-like memory cells were sorted via CD45RO/CCR7/CD25/CD127/CD95/CD27. Sorting produced populations that all topped 98% purity. As regards this clone: Its antigen is unknown.

The specimen sequenced was central memory CD4+ T cells from blood. J is TRBJ1-2 and V is TRBV29-1, with D unresolved. The TCR was taken from a man between 18 and 29 years old in good health. Written as DNA, the CDR3 is TGCAGCGGGTCGGACGGAGCTAACTATGGCTACACCTTC. It codes for CSGSDGANYGYTF.